The rows below give T cell receptor beta chains drawn from one sample of a study of T cell repertoires in cytomegalovirus infection. No antigen has been assigned to these receptors. TCRdb used MiXCR to reprocess the reads, holding one entry per CDR3 protein. The data show about 700,000 distinct CDR3 sequences, roughly 33% seen once. The input for sequencing was cultured PBMCs, taken from culture after CMV antigen stimulation. The receptors originated from a human donor in good health (CMV status not recorded). Some clones in this sample may be carry-over from other donors' samples. The CDR3 runs from the conserved cysteine through the conserved F or W. D genes are given only for firm matches. Size values are once, few and many counts, or a class for expanded clones, and some rows have none.

J gene,clone size,V gene,D gene,CDR3 protein,CDR3 DNA
TRBJ2-7,-,TRBV20-1,TRBD2,CSARVSLAGAYEQYF,TGCAGTGCTAGAGTCAGCTTAGCGGGAGCCTACGAGCAGTACTTC
TRBJ1-1,-,TRBV6-2/TRBV6-3,TRBD1,CASRWDRNTEAFF,TGTGCCAGCAGGTGGGACAGAAACACTGAAGCTTTCTTT
TRBJ2-2,few,TRBV28,TRBD2,CASSETSGGLTGELFF,TGTGCCAGCAGTGAGACTAGCGGTGGATTGACCGGGGAGCTGTTTTTT
TRBJ2-7,many,TRBV7-8,-,CASSLYSDGSYEQYF,TGTGCCAGCAGCTTATACTCGGATGGCTCCTACGAGCAGTACTTC
TRBJ2-3,-,TRBV11-2,TRBD2,CASSRGAGDGTQYF,TGTGCCAGCAGCCGCGGAGCGGGAGATGGTACGCAGTATTTT
TRBJ2-1,-,TRBV9,TRBD2,CASRTEGLDNEQFF,TGTGCCAGCAGAACGGAGGGACTAGACAATGAGCAGTTCTTC
TRBJ2-7,few,TRBV5-4,-,CASSFGQGQYEQYF,TGTGCCAGCAGCTTTGGCCAGGGTCAATACGAGCAGTACTTC
TRBJ2-1,many,TRBV7-9,-,CASSPNRRNEQFF,TGTGCCAGCAGCCCGAACCGGCGGAATGAGCAGTTCTTC
TRBJ2-5,many,TRBV7-9,-,CASSLAPLGVEETQYF,TGTGCCAGCAGCTTAGCGCCCCTTGGGGTGGAAGAGACCCAGTACTTC
TRBJ1-1,few,TRBV6-1,-,CASSGYRDTEAFF,TGTGCCAGCAGTGGGTACAGGGACACTGAAGCTTTCTTT
TRBJ1-2,-,TRBV6-6,TRBD1,CASSPGDRDVGYTF,TGTGCCAGCAGCCCAGGGGACAGGGATGTCGGCTACACCTTC
TRBJ2-1,-,TRBV7-2,-,CASSFRPVPVHNEQFF,TGTGCCAGCAGCTTCCGACCCGTCCCCGTCCACAATGAGCAGTTCTTC
TRBJ1-2,-,TRBV5-4,TRBD1,CASSRPPRTGDDGYTF,TGTGCCAGCAGCCGACCCCCACGGACAGGGGACGATGGCTACACCTTC
TRBJ2-4,once,TRBV2,-,CASSQLQGPVSIQYF,TGTGCCAGCAGCCAACTCCAAGGCCCTGTTAGCATTCAGTACTTC
TRBJ2-3,-,TRBV25-1,-,CASRPTGFVQSTQYF,TGTGCCAGCCGGCCCACAGGATTCGTGCAGAGTACGCAGTATTTT
TRBJ2-7,few,TRBV12-3/TRBV12-4,-,CASSLSGNLEQYF,TGTGCCAGCAGTTTATCCGGGAATCTCGAGCAGTACTTC
TRBJ2-1,-,TRBV7-9,-,CASILWGLGSYNEQFF,TGTGCCAGCATCCTGTGGGGTCTAGGCTCCTACAATGAGCAGTTCTTC
TRBJ2-5,-,TRBV6-1,-,CASSEAGTRLETQYF,TGTGCCAGCAGTGAAGCCGGGACACGATTAGAGACCCAGTACTTC
TRBJ1-5,few,TRBV6-1,TRBD1,CASSPRRGSNQPQHF,TGTGCCAGCAGTCCGCGCAGGGGGAGCAATCAGCCCCAGCATTTT
TRBJ2-7,few,TRBV7-2,TRBD2,CASSPTSGRPHEQYF,TGTGCCAGCAGCCCGACTAGCGGGAGACCCCACGAGCAGTACTTC
TRBJ2-3,once,TRBV5-1,-,CASARTGTDTQYF,TGCGCCAGCGCCCGGACTGGCACAGATACGCAGTATTTT
TRBJ1-1,-,TRBV12-3/TRBV12-4,TRBD1,CASSFPRDRVNTEAFF,TGTGCCAGCAGTTTCCCCCGGGACAGGGTTAACACTGAAGCTTTCTTT
TRBJ2-1,once,TRBV7-4,-,CASSFSGTHEQFF,TGTGCCAGCAGCTTTTCAGGGACCCATGAGCAGTTCTTC
TRBJ2-1,-,TRBV14,TRBD2,CASSYTLAGAYNEQFF,TGTGCCAGCAGCTACACCCTAGCGGGAGCTTACAATGAGCAGTTCTTC
TRBJ2-5,-,TRBV6-5,-,CASSYHDRDQETQYF,TGTGCCAGCAGTTACCACGACAGAGACCAAGAGACCCAGTACTTC
TRBJ2-1,few,TRBV6-5,TRBD2,CASSYGREGRGEQFF,TGTGCCAGCAGTTACGGGCGGGAGGGCAGGGGTGAGCAGTTCTTC
TRBJ2-3,few,TRBV4-1,-,CASSQVMRGTDTQYF,TGCGCCAGCAGCCAAGTAATGCGCGGTACAGATACGCAGTATTTT
TRBJ1-4,-,TRBV11-2,-,CASSSQAGQGEKLFF,TGTGCCAGCAGCTCCCAGGCGGGGCAGGGGGAAAAACTGTTTTTT
TRBJ2-7,-,TRBV20-1,TRBD2,CSALRGGGTYEQYF,TGCAGTGCTCTCCGCGGGGGGGGGACCTACGAGCAGTACTTC
TRBJ2-1,few,TRBV27,TRBD1,CASSPGQGAFNEQFF,TGTGCCAGCAGCCCGGGACAGGGGGCATTCAATGAGCAGTTCTTC
TRBJ1-1,-,TRBV6-1,-,CASSEGTRDKAFF,TGTGCCAGCAGTGAAGGGACCAGAGATAAAGCTTTCTTT
TRBJ2-7,-,TRBV5-5,TRBD1,CASSPGPGGPYEQYF,TGTGCCAGCAGCCCAGGTCCAGGGGGCCCCTACGAGCAGTACTTC
TRBJ2-1,few,TRBV7-2,-,CASSLGQVGNEQFF,TGTGCCAGCAGCTTAGGACAGGTTGGCAATGAGCAGTTCTTC
TRBJ2-1,-,TRBV15,-,CATSNRWGEQFF,TGTGCCACCAGCAATCGCTGGGGTGAGCAGTTCTTC
TRBJ2-5,-,TRBV6-5,-,CASSYSPLFEGGETQYF,TGTGCCAGCAGTTACTCGCCTTTATTTGAGGGTGGAGAGACCCAGTACTTC
TRBJ2-7,-,TRBV7-2,TRBD2,CAGSSRRLAGPLTLEQYF,TGTGCCGGCAGCTCCCGGCGACTAGCGGGACCACTAACTCTCGAGCAGTACTTT
TRBJ1-1,-,TRBV28,-,CASSINRVRGNTEAFF,TGTGCCAGCAGTATAAACAGGGTTAGAGGGAACACTGAAGCTTTCTTT
TRBJ2-3,few,TRBV4-2,-,CASSQTEATDTQYF,TGTGCCAGCAGCCAAACAGAAGCCACAGATACGCAGTATTTT
TRBJ2-1,-,TRBV5-1,TRBD2,CASSLEGLAGPYNEQFF,TGCGCCAGCAGCTTGGAAGGGTTAGCGGGCCCCTACAATGAGCAGTTCTTC
TRBJ1-6,-,TRBV12-3/TRBV12-4,-,CASSTRDSPLHF,TGTGCCAGCAGTACTAGGGATTCACCCCTCCACTTT
TRBJ1-1,-,TRBV19,-,CASSPDHIRNRGSRTEAFF,TGTGCCAGTAGTCCGGACCACATCCGAAATAGGGGATCTCGGACTGAAGCTTTCTTT
TRBJ2-1,-,TRBV20-1,-,CSASGANEQFF,TGCAGTGCTAGCGGCGCAAATGAGCAGTTCTTC
TRBJ1-3,-,TRBV7-6,-,CASSDTPESGNTIYF,TGTGCCAGCAGCGATACGCCAGAATCTGGAAACACCATATATTTT
TRBJ2-5,many,TRBV7-2,-,CASSYLLRAQETQYF,TGTGCCAGCAGCTACCTACTAAGGGCCCAAGAGACCCAGTACTTC